This T cell receptor (beta chain) was observed in a study of PD-1 blockade in classical Hodgkin lymphoma. The CDR3 is 15 residues long. Trimming pared 5 bases from V and 0 bases from J, leaving 16 bases between. From germline, CDR1 is GTSNPN and CDR2 SVGIG (reference sequence). The study's findings and limits: Newly diagnosed patients and complete responders had comparable diversity at baseline. Diminished baseline TCR diversity has been reported in newly diagnosed patients relative to healthy donors.

This clone is a singleton in its sample. Its target is not known. Sequenced by immunoSEQ multiplex PCR; TCRdb stores in-frame clones only, minus some. The sample yields approximately 98,000 clones, roughly nine tenths seen once. In every patient, relapse followed autologous stem cell transplantation, while exposure to brentuximab vedotin differed. V and J are TRBV30 and TRBJ1-2; D is ambiguous. The specimen was peripheral blood mononuclear cells (PBMCs), collected before the second cycle of nivolumab. This clonotype was sampled from a human donor with classical Hodgkin lymphoma. CDR3: CAWHPGLTANYGYTF. DNA of the CDR3: TGTGCCTGGCACCCTGGGCTAACAGCTAACTATGGCTACACCTTC.